A single sample gave rise to the 22 T cell receptor beta chains below, sequenced in a study of T cell changes during pregnancy in multiple sclerosis. Measured with immunoSEQ multiplex PCR; TCRdb has only the in-frame clones, and not every one. Here the sample spans over 30,000 clones, approximately 90% being singletons. Sequenced material: CD4+ T cells from peripheral blood mononuclear cells, taken in the third trimester of pregnancy. These TCRs come from a female donor in good health, enrolled as a control in a pregnancy study.

This chain's CDR3 is CASSLGRVEEKLFF. The CDR3, as DNA: TGCGCCAGCAGCTTGGGCAGGGTGGAGGAAAAACTGTTTTTT. The J gene is TRBJ1-4, the V gene TRBV5-1; tentatively, D is TRBD1 (5 bases). The germline CDR1 and CDR2 sequences are SGHRS and YFSETQ. This CDR3 region has 14 residues. Trimming left V 0 bases short and J 8 bases short, with 11 bases between.

The chain combines TRBV14 with TRBJ1-2; perhaps TRBD1 as D (5 bases). This CDR3 has 15 residues. The ends were cut back, 0 bases at V and 4 bases at J, with 12 bases in the middle. Per the germline V gene, CDR1 is SGHDN and CDR2 is FVKESK. The CDR3 sequence is CASSQEGTGLYGYTF. The DNA for the CDR3 is TGTGCCAGCAGCCAAGAAGGAACAGGCCTCTATGGCTACACCTTC.

J is TRBJ2-5 and V is TRBV14; D gene ambiguous. Looked up from germline, CDR1 is SGHDN and CDR2 is FVKESK. This CDR3 contains 13 residues. The V end was cut by 5 bases, the J end by 2 bases, with 9 bases between. CDR3 nucleotides: TGTGCCAGCAGCATCAGGATACAAGAGACCCAGTACTTC. Translating gives CASSIRIQETQYF.

The rearrangement uses TRBV12-5 and TRBJ1-1; D ambiguous. The germline V gene encodes CDR1 LGHNT and CDR2 FRNRAP. CDR3 length: 13 amino acids. V was pared by 0 bases and J by 7 bases, with 9 bases between. CDR3 coding DNA: TGTGCTAGTGGTTTGGTAGGGAGGCGTGAAGCTTTCTTT. Translating gives CASGLVGRREAFF.

The rearrangement joins TRBV19 to TRBJ2-1, with 9 bases matching TRBD1. Trimming cost V 5 bases and J 4 bases; bases outside gene matches: 6. The CDR3 has 15 amino acids. Per the germline V gene, CDR1 is LNHDA and CDR2 is SQIVND (reference sequence). The CDR3 loop reads CASSAGTGFYNEQFF. CDR3 nucleotides: TGTGCCAGTAGTGCCGGGACAGGGTTTTACAATGAGCAGTTCTTC. Full variable domain (rest looked up from reference TRBV19 and TRBJ2-1): DGGITQSPKYLFRKEGQNVTLSCEQNLNHDAMYWYRQDPGQGLRLIYYSQIVNDFQKGDIAEGYSVSREKKESFPLTVTSAQKNPTAFYLCASSAGTGFYNEQFFGPGTRLTVL.

V and J are TRBV7-2 and TRBJ1-5; perhaps TRBD1 as D (5 bases). Germline lookup yields CDR1 SGHTA and CDR2 FQGNSA. This CDR3 comprises 14 residues. With 1 base removed from V and 5 bases from J, the gap between germline ends came to 9 bases. The chain's CDR3 is CASSLGQSYQPQHF. The CDR3, as DNA: TGTGCCAGCAGCTTAGGACAGTCATATCAGCCCCAGCATTTT.

In this sample, this clone turned up once. The chain combines TRBV7-2 with TRBJ2-1, with 10 positions matching TRBD2. This CDR3 has 17 amino acids. The germline gives CDR1 SGHTA, CDR2 FQGNSA. Trimming took 4 bases from V and 8 from J; bases not matched to a gene: 14. This CDR3 reads CASSSGGGSSGGHEQFF. CDR3 nucleotides: TGTGCCAGCAGCTCGGGGGGAGGGAGTAGCGGGGGGCATGAGCAGTTCTTC.

Comment on this clone: The sample carries other DNA sequences with the same CDR3. J is TRBJ1-2 and V is TRBV6-5, with no clear D. The V gene lost 0 bases and the J gene lost 3 bases, with 8 bases spanning the gap. The CDR3 contains 14 residues. CDR1 is MNHEY, CDR2 SVGAGI, per germline. The CDR3 nucleotides are TGTGCCAGCAGTTACTCGGGAGGAGACTATGGCTACACCTTC. Its translation: CASSYSGGDYGYTF.

V gene TRBV11-3 combines with J gene TRBJ2-7; 10 bases line up with TRBD1. J lost 6 bases, V lost 5 bases, and 4 bases had no gene match. Germline values: CDR1 SGHNT, CDR2 YENEEA. The length of the CDR3 is 13 residues. In nucleotides, the CDR3 is TGTGCCAGCAGCAGCCGGGACAGGGGCGAGCAGTACTTC. This codes for CASSSRDRGEQYF.

The chain's CDR3 is CASNMDREYEQYF. The CDR3 region has the DNA TGTGCCAGCAATATGGACAGGGAATACGAGCAGTACTTC. The chain is built from TRBV6-1 and TRBJ2-7, with 8 bases matching TRBD1. V gave up 7 bases and J gave up 4 bases; unmatched junction bases: 6. This CDR3 has 13 residues. Per germline, CDR1 MNHNS and CDR2 SASEGT.

The chain joins TRBV2 to TRBJ1-1; maybe TRBD1 (5 bases). CDR1 SNHLY and CDR2 FYNNEI come from the germline V gene. With 5 bases removed from V and 1 base from J, the gap between germline ends came to 11 bases. The CDR3 has 14 amino acids. CDR3 region: CASSLGGANTEAFF. CDR3 DNA sequence: TGTGCCAGCAGTCTTGGAGGGGCGAACACTGAAGCTTTCTTT.

CDR3 sequence: CASSRLLGGADTQYF. For the CDR3, the DNA is TGTGCCAGCAGCCGGTTATTGGGGGGGGCTGATACGCAGTATTTT. J is TRBJ2-3 and V is TRBV7-8, with D perhaps matching TRBD2 (7 bases). The V end was cut by 5 bases, the J end by 6 bases, with 18 bases between. This CDR3 is 15 amino acids long. Germline V CDR1 and CDR2: SGHVS, FQNEAQ.

The sample holds one count of this clone. V gene TRBV25-1 combines with J gene TRBJ2-7; D remains ambiguous. This CDR3 contains 14 residues. Germline V gene sequence: CDR1 MGHDK, CDR2 SYGVNS. Trimming stripped 2 bases from V and 2 bases from J, with 10 bases between. The CDR3 DNA is TGTGCCAGCAGTGAAGGTCACACCACCTACGAGCAGTACTTC. This sequence encodes CASSEGHTTYEQYF.

This chain links TRBV10-3 with TRBJ2-7; no clear D. Trimming cost V 0 bases and J 3 bases, with 9 bases left between them. The CDR3 has 14 residues. Germline V lookup: CDR1 ENHRY, CDR2 SYGVKD. The CDR3 spells CAISESTRIYEQYF. The CDR3 DNA sequence: TGTGCCATCAGTGAGTCGACGAGGATCTACGAGCAGTACTTC.

The gene calls are TRBV6-1 and TRBJ1-1; 9 bases are shared with TRBD1. Trimming removed 7 bases from V and 5 bases from J; junction bases left unmatched: 11. CDR3 length equals 15 residues. Per the germline V gene, CDR1 is MNHNS and CDR2 is SASEGT. The CDR3 region has the DNA TGTGCCAGCATGGGGGCGGGACAGGGTAGGACTGAAGCTTTCTTT. It encodes CASMGAGQGRTEAFF.

The rearrangement links TRBV7-9 to TRBJ1-1; D call uncertain. The CDR3 contains 13 residues. Germline-derived CDR1 and CDR2 are SEHNR and FQNEAQ (reference sequence). Trimming removed 1 base from V and 5 bases from J, with 8 bases in between. The CDR3 loop is CASSLELRTEAFF. The DNA of the CDR3 is TGTGCCAGCAGCTTAGAACTCCGGACTGAAGCTTTCTTT.

The chain employs TRBV4-3 and TRBJ2-7; possibly TRBD2 for D (6 bases). Germline V lookup: CDR1 LGHNA, CDR2 YSLEER. This CDR3 comprises 14 residues. Trimming removed 4 bases at V and 6 bases at J, with 16 bases between. Written as DNA, the CDR3 is TGCGCCAGCAGCCGGGCCCGCGGGGATCCCGAGCAGTACTTC. Translating gives CASSRARGDPEQYF.

For this clone: The same CDR3 can be traced to other DNA sequences in this sample. Written as DNA, the CDR3 is TGTGCCAGCAGTGAATTGGGAGCAAACTATGGCTACACCTTC. Translation: CASSELGANYGYTF. The chain joins TRBV25-1 to TRBJ1-2; no clear D gene. The CDR3 contains 14 residues. The germline CDR1 and CDR2 sequences are MGHDK and SYGVNS. Deletions cut 1 base from V and 2 bases from J, with 8 bases between.

The sample holds one count of this clone. The V call is TRBV7-2, the J call TRBJ2-3; TRBD2 matches 7 bases. Germline V gene lookup returns CDR1 SGHTA and CDR2 FQGNSA. Losses at the gene ends were 7 bases for V and 1 base for J; bases not matched to a gene: 2. The CDR3 runs to 13 residues. This CDR3 reads CASNAGGTDTQYF. CDR3 bases: TGTGCCAGCAATGCGGGGGGCACAGATACGCAGTATTTT.

V and J are TRBV28 and TRBJ1-6, with a possible D match to TRBD1 (5 bases). In germline, CDR1 is MDHEN, CDR2 SYDVKM. V gave up 2 bases and J gave up 0 bases, with 8 bases separating them. The CDR3 is 16 amino acids. CDR3 sequence reads: CASSLADSSYNSPLHF. CDR3 coding DNA: TGTGCCAGCAGTTTAGCAGACAGCTCCTATAATTCACCCCTCCACTTT. Combining the CDR3 with reference TRBV28 and TRBJ1-6 gives the whole variable domain DVKVTQSSRYLVKRTGEKVFLECVQDMDHENMFWYRQDPGLGLRLIYFSYDVKMKEKGDIPEGYSVSREKKERFSLILESASTNQTSMYLCASSLADSSYNSPLHFGNGTRLTVT.

The chain combines TRBV28 with TRBJ2-7; TRBD2 matches 9 bases. V was pared by 3 bases and J by 5 bases, with 20 bases of the junction left unmatched. This CDR3 has 19 residues. The germline V gene encodes CDR1 MDHEN and CDR2 SYDVKM. In DNA, the CDR3 is TGTGCCAGCAGTTTGGCTAGCGGGATTACTAGGCTGTTGGCGAACGAGCAGTACTTC. This encodes CASSLASGITRLLANEQYF.

The chain links TRBV10-3 to TRBJ1-5; TRBD1 is a possible D gene (6 bases). CDR1 ENHRY and CDR2 SYGVKD come from the germline V gene. V lost 9 bases to trimming and J lost 3 bases, with 12 bases between them. The CDR3 length is 13 residues. The CDR3 is CAIATGINQPQHF. In DNA, the CDR3 is TGTGCCATAGCAACAGGGATCAATCAGCCCCAGCATTTT.